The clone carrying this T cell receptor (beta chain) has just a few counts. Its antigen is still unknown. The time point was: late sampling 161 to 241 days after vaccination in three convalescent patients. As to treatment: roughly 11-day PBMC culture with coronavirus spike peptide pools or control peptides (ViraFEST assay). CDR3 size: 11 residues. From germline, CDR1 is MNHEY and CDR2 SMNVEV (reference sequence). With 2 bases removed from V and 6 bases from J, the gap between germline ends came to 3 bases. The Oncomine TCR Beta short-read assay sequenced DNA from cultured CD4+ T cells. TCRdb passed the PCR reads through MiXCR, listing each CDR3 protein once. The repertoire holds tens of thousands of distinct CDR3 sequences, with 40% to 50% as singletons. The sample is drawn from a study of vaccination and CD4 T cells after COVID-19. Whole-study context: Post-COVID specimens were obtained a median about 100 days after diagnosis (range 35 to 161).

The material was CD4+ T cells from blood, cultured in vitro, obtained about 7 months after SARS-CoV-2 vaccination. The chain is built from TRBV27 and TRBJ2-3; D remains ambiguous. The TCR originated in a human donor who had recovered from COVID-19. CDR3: CASSLKDTQYF. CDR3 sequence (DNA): TGTGCCAGCAGTTTAAAGGATACGCAGTATTTT.